The T cell receptor (beta chain) described here comes from a study of siplizumab effects on memory and regulatory T cells. Study-wide findings and caveats: The authors mapped only a minor fraction of alloreactive clones to unstimulated subsets. Mappable alloreactive CD4+ clones averaged approximately 62% Treg-derived with siplizumab versus under 30% in controls. Apparently more diverse than memory cells, naive T cells also seemed major alloresponse contributors. Siplizumab significantly decreased alloreactive sequences from unstimulated CD4+ memory cells.

The CDR3 contains 14 residues. Germline-derived CDR1 and CDR2 are LNHDA and SQIVND (reference sequence). The V segment lost 11 bases and the J segment 7 bases; nucleotides outside the gene matches: 14. Libraries were prepared by immunoSEQ multiplex PCR; TCRdb keeps only in-frame clonotypes and omits some of them. The sample gives tens of thousands of clones, about 80% of which show up once; roughly 0.4% is in the top ten. About this clone itself: Its antigen is unknown.

Sequenced: memory CD4+ T cells sorted from blood. This TCR derives from a human donor in good health. The chain employs TRBV19 and TRBJ1-5, with 7 nucleotides matching TRBD1. DNA for the CDR3: TGTGCCGGGTCCGAACAGGGGCGAGGGCAGCCCCAGCATTTT. As protein: CAGSEQGRGQPQHF.